The clone carrying this T cell receptor (beta chain) was recorded once. As yet, its antigen is unknown. The PCR made use of 60 Vbeta and 13 Jbeta primers. Repertoires were generated with immunoSEQ multiplex PCR, while TCRdb's copy carries only in-frame clones and drops some. Counted here are under 150,000 clones, over 65% occurring once; the ten biggest clones make up 5% to 6%. The data belong to a study of cytomegalovirus exposure and HLA in healthy donors. Whole-study results and caveats: Analysis performed later found more than 15,000 TCR beta sequences associated with HLA alleles at 0.05 false discovery rate. An observed cluster of highly shared sequence variants was recorded as a likely sequencing artifact.

The receptor comes from a woman in her 30s in good health and CMV-seropositive. The material sequenced was PBMCs.

Here the CDR3 reads CASSRPGSGNTIYF. The CDR3 bases are TGTGCCAGTAGCCGACCGGGCTCTGGAAACACCATATATTTT. This chain links TRBV19 with TRBJ1-3; no definite D call. This CDR3 is 14 amino acids long. V lost 6 bases and J lost 0, with 9 bases in between. Germline V CDR1 and CDR2: LNHDA, SQIVND (reference sequence).